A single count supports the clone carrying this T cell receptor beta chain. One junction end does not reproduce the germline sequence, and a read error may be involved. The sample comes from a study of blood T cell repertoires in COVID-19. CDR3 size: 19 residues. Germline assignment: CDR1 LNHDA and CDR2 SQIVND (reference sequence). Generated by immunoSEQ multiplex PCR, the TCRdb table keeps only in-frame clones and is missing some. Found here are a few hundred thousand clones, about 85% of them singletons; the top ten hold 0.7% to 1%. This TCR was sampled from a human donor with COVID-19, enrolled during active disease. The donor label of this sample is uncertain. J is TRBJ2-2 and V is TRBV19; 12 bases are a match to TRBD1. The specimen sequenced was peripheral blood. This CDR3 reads CATSGRDRGQPRATGELFF. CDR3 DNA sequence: TGTGCCACTAGTGGTCGGGACAGGGGGCAGCCGAGGGCCACCGGGGAGCTGTTTTTT.